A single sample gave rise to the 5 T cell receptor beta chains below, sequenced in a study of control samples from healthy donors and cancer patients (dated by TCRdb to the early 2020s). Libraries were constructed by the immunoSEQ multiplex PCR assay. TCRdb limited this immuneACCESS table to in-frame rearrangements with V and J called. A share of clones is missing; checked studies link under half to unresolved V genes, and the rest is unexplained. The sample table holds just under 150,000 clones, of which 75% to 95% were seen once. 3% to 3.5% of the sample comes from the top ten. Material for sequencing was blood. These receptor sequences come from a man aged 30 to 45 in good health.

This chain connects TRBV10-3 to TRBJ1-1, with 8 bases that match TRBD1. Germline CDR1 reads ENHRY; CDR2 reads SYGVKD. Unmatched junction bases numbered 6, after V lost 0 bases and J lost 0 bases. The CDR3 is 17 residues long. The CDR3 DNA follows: TGTGCCATCAGTGAGTCGGGGGACAGGCGCATGAACACTGAAGCTTTCTTT. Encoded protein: CAISESGDRRMNTEAFF.

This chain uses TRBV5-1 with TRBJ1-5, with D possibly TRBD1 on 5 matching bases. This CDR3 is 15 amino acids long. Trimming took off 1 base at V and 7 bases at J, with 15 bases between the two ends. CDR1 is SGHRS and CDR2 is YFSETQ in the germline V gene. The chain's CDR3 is CASSLNSLRGQPQHF. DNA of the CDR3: TGCGCCAGCAGCTTGAACTCCTTACGGGGCCAGCCCCAGCATTTT.

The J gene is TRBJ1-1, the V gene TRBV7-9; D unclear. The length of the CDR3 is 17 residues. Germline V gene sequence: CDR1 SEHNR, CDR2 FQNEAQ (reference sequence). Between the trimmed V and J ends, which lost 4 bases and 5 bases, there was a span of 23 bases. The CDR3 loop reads CASSSAVPSTPDTEAFF. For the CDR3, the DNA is TGTGCCAGCAGCTCAGCCGTGCCGTCAACCCCTGATACTGAAGCTTTCTTT.

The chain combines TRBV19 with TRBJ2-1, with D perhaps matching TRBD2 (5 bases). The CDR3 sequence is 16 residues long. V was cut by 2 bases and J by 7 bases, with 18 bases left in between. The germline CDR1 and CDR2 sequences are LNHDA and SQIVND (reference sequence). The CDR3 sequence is CASSIRGLSEGNEQFF. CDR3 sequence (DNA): TGTGCCAGTAGTATAAGAGGGTTGAGTGAAGGGAATGAGCAGTTCTTC.

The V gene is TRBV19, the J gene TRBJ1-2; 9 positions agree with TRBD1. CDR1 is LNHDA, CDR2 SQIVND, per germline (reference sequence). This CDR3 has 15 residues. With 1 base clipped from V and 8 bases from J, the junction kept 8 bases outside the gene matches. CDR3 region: CASSIGPGQGPGYTF. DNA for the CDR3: TGTGCCAGTAGTATAGGTCCGGGACAGGGACCCGGCTACACCTTC.